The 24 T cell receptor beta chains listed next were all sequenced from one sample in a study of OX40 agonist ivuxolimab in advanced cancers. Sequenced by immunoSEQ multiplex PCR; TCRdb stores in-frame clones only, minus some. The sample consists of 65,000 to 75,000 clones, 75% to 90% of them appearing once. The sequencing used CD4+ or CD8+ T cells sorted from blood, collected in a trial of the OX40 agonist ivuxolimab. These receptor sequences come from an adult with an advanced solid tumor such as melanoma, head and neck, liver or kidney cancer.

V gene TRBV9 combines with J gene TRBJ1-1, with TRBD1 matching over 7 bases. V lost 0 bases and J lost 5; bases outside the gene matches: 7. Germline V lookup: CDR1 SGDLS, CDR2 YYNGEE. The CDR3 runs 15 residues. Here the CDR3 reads CASSVVMQGGTEAFF. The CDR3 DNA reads TGTGCCAGCAGCGTAGTGATGCAGGGGGGGACTGAAGCTTTCTTT.

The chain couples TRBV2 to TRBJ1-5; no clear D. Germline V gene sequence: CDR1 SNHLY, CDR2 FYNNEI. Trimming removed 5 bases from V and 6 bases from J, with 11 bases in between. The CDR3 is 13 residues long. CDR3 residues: CASSPRGGQPQHF. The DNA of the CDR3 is TGTGCCAGCAGTCCCCGGGGAGGTCAGCCCCAGCATTTT. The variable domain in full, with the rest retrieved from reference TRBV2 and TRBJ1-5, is EPEVTQTPSHQVTQMGQEVILRCVPISNHLYFYWYRQILGQKVEFLVSFYNNEISEKSEIFDDQFSVERPDGSNFTLKIRSTKLEDSAMYFCASSPRGGQPQHFGDGTRLSIL.

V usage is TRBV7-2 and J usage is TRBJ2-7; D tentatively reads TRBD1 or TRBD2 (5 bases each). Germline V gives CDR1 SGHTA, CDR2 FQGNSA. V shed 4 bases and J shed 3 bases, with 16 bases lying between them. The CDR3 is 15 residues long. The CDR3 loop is CASSSNFYGGYEQYF. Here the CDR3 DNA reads TGTGCCAGCAGCTCCAACTTCTATGGGGGCTACGAGCAGTACTTC. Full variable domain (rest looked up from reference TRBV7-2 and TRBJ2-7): GAGVSQSPSNKVTEKGKDVELRCDPISGHTALYWYRQSLGQGLEFLIYFQGNSAPDKSGLPSDRFSAERTGGSVSTLTIQRTQQEDSAVYLCASSSNFYGGYEQYFGPGTRLTVT.

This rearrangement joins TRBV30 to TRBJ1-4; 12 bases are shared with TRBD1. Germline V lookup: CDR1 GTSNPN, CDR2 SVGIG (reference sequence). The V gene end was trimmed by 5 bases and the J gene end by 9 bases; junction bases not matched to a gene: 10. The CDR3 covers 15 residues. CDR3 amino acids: CAWARSGTGGQKLFF. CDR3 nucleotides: TGTGCCTGGGCCCGATCCGGGACAGGGGGCCAAAAACTGTTTTTT.

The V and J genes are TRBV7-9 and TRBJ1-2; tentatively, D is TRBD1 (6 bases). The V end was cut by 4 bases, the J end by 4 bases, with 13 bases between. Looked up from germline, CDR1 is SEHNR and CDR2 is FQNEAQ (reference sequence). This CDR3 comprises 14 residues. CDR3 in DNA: TGTGCCAGCAGCTCGGACAGTTTTAGCTATGGCTACACCTTC. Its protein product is CASSSDSFSYGYTF.

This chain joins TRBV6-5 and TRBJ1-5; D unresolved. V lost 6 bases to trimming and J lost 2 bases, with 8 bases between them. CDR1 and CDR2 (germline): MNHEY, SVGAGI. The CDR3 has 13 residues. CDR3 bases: TGTGCCAGCAGCTTAGTAGGCAATCAGCCCCAGCATTTT. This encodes CASSLVGNQPQHF.

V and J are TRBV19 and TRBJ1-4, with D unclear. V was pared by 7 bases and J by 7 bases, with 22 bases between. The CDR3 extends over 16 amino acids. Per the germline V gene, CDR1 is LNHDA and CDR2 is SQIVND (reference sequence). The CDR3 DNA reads TGTGCCAGTACGCGCCCGGGGAAGGTCCCGAGTGAAAAACTGTTTTTT. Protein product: CASTRPGKVPSEKLFF.

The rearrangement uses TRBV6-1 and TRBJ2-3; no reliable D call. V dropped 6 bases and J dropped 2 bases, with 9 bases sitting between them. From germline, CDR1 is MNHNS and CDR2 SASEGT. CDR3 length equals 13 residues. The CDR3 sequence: CASSDMPTDTQYF. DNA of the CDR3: TGTGCCAGCAGCGACATGCCCACAGATACGCAGTATTTT.

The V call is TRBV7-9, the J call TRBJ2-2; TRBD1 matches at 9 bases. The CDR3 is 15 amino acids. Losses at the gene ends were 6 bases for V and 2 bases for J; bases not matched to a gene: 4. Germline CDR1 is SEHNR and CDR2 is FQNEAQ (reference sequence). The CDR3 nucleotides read TGTGCCAGCAGTAGGGACAGGGTAAACACCGGGGAGCTGTTTTTT. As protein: CASSRDRVNTGELFF.

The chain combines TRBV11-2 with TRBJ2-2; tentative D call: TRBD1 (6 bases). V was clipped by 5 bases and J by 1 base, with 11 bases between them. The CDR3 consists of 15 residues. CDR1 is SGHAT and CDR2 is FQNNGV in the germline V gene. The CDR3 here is CASSPGVMNTGELFF. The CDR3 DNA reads TGTGCCAGCAGCCCAGGGGTCATGAACACCGGGGAGCTGTTTTTT.

CDR3 sequence (DNA): TGTGCCATCAGTGAGTCGAGCGGGACAGGGAATTCACCCCTCCACTTT. Encoded protein: CAISESSGTGNSPLHF. The chain is built from TRBV10-3 and TRBJ1-6, with 9 bases matching TRBD1. The CDR3 consists of 16 residues. Germline V gene sequence: CDR1 ENHRY, CDR2 SYGVKD. J lost 7 bases, V lost 0 bases, and 4 bases had no gene match.

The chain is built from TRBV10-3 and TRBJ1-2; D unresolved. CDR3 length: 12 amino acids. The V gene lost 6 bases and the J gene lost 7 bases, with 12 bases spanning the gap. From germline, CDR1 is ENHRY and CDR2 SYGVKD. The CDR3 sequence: CAISPHSGGYTF. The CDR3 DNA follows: TGTGCCATCAGCCCACATTCCGGTGGCTACACCTTC.

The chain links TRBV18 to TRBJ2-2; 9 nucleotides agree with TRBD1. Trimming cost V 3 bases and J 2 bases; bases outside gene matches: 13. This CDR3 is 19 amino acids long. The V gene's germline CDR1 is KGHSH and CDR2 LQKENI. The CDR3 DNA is TGTGCCAGCTCACCCGTCCCGGGACAGGGCAGGGTTAACACCGGGGAGCTGTTTTTT. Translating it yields CASSPVPGQGRVNTGELFF.

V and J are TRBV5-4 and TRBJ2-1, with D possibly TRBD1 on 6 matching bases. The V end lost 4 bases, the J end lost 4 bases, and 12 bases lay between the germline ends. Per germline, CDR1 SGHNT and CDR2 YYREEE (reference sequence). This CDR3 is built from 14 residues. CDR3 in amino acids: CASSPGGGYNEQFF. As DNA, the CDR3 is TGTGCCAGCAGCCCTGGGGGCGGGTACAATGAGCAGTTCTTC.

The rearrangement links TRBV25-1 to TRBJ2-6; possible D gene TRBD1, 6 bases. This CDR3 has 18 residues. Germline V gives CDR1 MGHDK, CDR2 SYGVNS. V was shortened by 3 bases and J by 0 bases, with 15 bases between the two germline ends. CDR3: CASSEPRVGGSGANVLTF. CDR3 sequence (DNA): TGTGCCAGCAGTGAGCCCAGGGTAGGGGGCTCTGGGGCCAACGTCCTGACTTTC.

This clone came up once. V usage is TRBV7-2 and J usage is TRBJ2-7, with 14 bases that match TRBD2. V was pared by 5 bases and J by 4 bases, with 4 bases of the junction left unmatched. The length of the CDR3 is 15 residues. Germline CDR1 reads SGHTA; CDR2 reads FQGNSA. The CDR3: CASSPGLAGGYEQYF. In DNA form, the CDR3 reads TGTGCCAGCAGCCCCGGACTAGCGGGGGGATACGAGCAGTACTTC.

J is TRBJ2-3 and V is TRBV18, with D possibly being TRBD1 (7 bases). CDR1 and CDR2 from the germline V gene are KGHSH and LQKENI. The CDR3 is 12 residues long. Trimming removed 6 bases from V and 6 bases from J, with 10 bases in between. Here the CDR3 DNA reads TGTGCCAGCTCGTCAGGGGGGGATACGCAGTATTTT. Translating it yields CASSSGGDTQYF.

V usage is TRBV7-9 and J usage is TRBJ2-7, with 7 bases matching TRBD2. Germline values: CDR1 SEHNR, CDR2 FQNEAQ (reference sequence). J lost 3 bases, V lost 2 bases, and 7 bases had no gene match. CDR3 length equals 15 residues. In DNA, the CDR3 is TGTGCCAGCAGCTTACATGGCGGGAGCGGCTACGAGCAGTACTTC. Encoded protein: CASSLHGGSGYEQYF.

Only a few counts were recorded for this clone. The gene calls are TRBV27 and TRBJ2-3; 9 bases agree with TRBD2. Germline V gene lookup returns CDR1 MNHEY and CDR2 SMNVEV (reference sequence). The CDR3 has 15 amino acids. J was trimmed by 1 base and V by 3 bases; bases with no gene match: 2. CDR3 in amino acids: CASSLQRGGTDTQYF. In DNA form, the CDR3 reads TGTGCCAGCAGTTTGCAGCGGGGGGGCACAGATACGCAGTATTTT.

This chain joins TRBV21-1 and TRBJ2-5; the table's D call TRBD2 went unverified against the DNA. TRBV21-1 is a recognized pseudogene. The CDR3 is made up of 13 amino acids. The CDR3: CAPAPPGRETQYF. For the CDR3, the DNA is TGTGCCCCCGCCCCCCCCGGGAGAGAGACCCAGTACTTC.

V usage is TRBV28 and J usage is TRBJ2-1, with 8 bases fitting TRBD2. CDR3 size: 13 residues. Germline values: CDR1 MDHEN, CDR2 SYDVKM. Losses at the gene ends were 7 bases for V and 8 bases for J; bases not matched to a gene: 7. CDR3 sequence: CASKAGARDEQFF. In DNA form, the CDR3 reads TGTGCCAGCAAAGCGGGGGCGAGGGATGAGCAGTTCTTC.

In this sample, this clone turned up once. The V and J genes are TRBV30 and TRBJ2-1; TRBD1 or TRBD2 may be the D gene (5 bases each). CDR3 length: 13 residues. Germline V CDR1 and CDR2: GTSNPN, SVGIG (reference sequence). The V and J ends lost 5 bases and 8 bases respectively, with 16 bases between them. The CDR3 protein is CAWARGWEHEQFF. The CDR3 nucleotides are TGTGCCTGGGCTCGGGGCTGGGAGCATGAGCAGTTCTTC.

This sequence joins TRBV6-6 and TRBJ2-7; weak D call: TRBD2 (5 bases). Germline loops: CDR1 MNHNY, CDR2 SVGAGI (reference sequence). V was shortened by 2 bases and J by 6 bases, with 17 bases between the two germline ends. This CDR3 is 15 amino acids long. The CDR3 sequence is CASSYGGADLPEQYF. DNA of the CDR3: TGTGCCAGCAGTTACGGAGGAGCGGATTTACCCGAGCAGTACTTC.

In DNA, the CDR3 is TGTGCCAGCAGCCCGGACAGGAGCTCCTATAATTCACCCCTCCACTTT. Its protein product is CASSPDRSSYNSPLHF. This sequence joins TRBV11-2 and TRBJ1-6, with TRBD1 matching over 7 bases. CDR3 length: 16 residues. The J segment lost 0 bases and the V segment lost 5 bases, leaving 4 bases of the junction unmatched. The germline CDR1 and CDR2 sequences are SGHAT and FQNNGV.